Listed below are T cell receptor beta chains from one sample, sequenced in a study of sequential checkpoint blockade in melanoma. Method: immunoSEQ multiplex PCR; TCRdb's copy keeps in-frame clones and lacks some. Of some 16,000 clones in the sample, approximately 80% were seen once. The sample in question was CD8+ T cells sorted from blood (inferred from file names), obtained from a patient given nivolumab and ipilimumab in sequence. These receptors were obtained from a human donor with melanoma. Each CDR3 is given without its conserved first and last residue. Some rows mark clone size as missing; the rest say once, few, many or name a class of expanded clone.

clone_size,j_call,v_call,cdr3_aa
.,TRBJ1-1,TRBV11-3,ASSLGVGGGYTEAF
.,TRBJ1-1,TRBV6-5,ASIKQGNTEAF
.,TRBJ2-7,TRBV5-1,ASSFKRTAKPSYEQY
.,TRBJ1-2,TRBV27,ASSLSLGHSYT
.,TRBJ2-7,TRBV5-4,ASSLAGQAAYEQY
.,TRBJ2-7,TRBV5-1,ASSFGGSGLAPTYEQY
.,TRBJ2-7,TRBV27,ASSLSTGREQY
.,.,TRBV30,AWSSQGYEQY
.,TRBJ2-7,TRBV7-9,ASSFDRNHEQY
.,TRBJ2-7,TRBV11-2,ASSHGTGDEQY
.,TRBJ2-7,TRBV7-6,ASSRGWAGASEQY
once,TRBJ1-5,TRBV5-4,ASSLGGTEGNQPQH
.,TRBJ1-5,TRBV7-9,ASSLDRSGRGANQPQH
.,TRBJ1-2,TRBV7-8,ASSRLLRDRGQDGYT
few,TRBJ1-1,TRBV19,ASRQGLFAF